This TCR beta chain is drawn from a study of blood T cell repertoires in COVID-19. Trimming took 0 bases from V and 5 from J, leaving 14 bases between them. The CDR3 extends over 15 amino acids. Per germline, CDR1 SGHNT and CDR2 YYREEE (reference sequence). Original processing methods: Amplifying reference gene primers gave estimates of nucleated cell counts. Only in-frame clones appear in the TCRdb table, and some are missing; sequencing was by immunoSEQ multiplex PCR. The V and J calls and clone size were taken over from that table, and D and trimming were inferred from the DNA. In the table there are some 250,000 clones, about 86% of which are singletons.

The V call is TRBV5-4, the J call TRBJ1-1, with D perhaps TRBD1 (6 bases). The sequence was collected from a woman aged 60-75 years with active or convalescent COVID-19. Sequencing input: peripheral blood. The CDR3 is CASSLARGALTEAFF. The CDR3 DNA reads TGTGCCAGCAGCTTGGCACGGGGGGCGCTGACTGAAGCTTTCTTT.